Below are 17 T cell receptor beta chains sequenced from a single sample in a study of blood T cell repertoires in COVID-19. The table came from immunoSEQ multiplex PCR; TCRdb's copy has only in-frame clones and leaves some out. The top ten clones hold around 7% of a sample with about 160,000 clones, roughly 90% of them seen once. Sequencing used PBMCs or T cells enriched from blood (not recorded which). The receptors shown here come from a woman between 50 and 59 years old who had recovered from COVID-19.

The V gene is TRBV19, the J gene TRBJ2-5, with TRBD1 as a possible D gene (5 bases). Trimming left V 7 bases short and J 0 bases short, with 9 bases between. Germline V gene sequence: CDR1 LNHDA, CDR2 SQIVND (reference sequence). There are 13 residues in the CDR3. The CDR3: CASKDINQETQYF. The CDR3 DNA reads as TGTGCCAGTAAGGACATTAACCAAGAGACCCAGTACTTC.

Here the CDR3 DNA reads TGTGCCAGCTCACCTGGACAGGGGGGGGGTTACAATGAGCAGTTCTTC. Its protein product is CASSPGQGGGYNEQFF. The chain uses TRBV18 and TRBJ2-1; 10 nucleotides match TRBD1. The CDR3 consists of 16 residues. Germline V gene data show CDR1 as KGHSH and CDR2 as LQKENI. The V and J ends lost 3 bases and 4 bases, in that order; junction bases with no gene match: 6.

The V gene is TRBV21-1, the J gene TRBJ1-6; the table names TRBD1, a call not compared with the DNA. TRBV21-1 is a pseudogene. This CDR3 region has 19 residues. The CDR3 loop reads CASSKAQSKIGARNSPLHF. The CDR3, as DNA: TGTGCCAGCAGCAAAGCGCAATCTAAAATAGGGGCGCGGAATTCACCCCTCCACTTT.

This clone was seen more than once but under ten times. The CDR3 nucleotides are TGTGCCAGCGGGGGGGTAGCCAAAAACATTCAGTACTTC. Protein product: CASGGVAKNIQYF. The V call is TRBV6-5, the J call TRBJ2-4; 7 bases match TRBD2. Germline V gives CDR1 MNHEY, CDR2 SVGAGI. The junction had 1 base not matched to a gene; V was cut back by 8 bases and J by 0 bases. The CDR3 runs to 13 residues.

This chain connects TRBV6-5 to TRBJ1-5, with 9 nucleotides matching TRBD1. Germline CDR1 reads MNHEY; CDR2 reads SVGAGI. V lost 6 bases, J lost 6 bases, and 9 bases stayed unmatched. The CDR3 is made up of 15 amino acids. The CDR3 coding sequence is TGTGCCAGCAGCCTTACGGGACAGGGCGCTCAGCCCCAGCATTTT. This gives the protein CASSLTGQGAQPQHF.

The rearrangement uses TRBV6-2 or TRBV6-3 and TRBJ2-5; no firm D call. The V end lost 0 bases, the J end lost 1 base, and 12 bases lay between the germline ends. There are 16 residues in the CDR3. Germline CDR1 and CDR2: MNHEY and SVGEGT. The CDR3 coding sequence is TGTGCCAGCAGTTACTCGAGGTCGTCACTCCAAGAGACCCAGTACTTC. Amino acid sequence: CASSYSRSSLQETQYF.

This clone was recorded only once. The chain joins TRBV6-2 or TRBV6-3 to TRBJ2-4; a possible D gene is TRBD2 (7 bases). The CDR3 extends over 15 amino acids. The germline V and J ends were trimmed by 5 bases and 6 bases, with 17 bases remaining between them. The germline CDR1 and CDR2 sequences are MNHEY and SVGEGT. The CDR3 protein is CASSPGGGGGNIQYF. The CDR3 nucleotides are TGTGCCAGCAGTCCGGGGGGCGGCGGCGGAAACATTCAGTACTTC.

The chain carries TRBV18 and TRBJ2-5, with unresolved D. Per germline, CDR1 KGHSH and CDR2 LQKENI. There are 10 residues in the CDR3. Trimming removed 6 bases from V and 5 bases from J, with 4 bases in between. The CDR3 sequence: CASSAETQYF. Here the CDR3 DNA reads TGTGCCAGCTCGGCCGAGACCCAGTACTTC.

This clone showed up just a few times. The chain links TRBV5-5 to TRBJ1-5; D uncertain. The CDR3 consists of 15 residues. Germline CDR1 and CDR2: SGHKS and YYEKEE (reference sequence). Trimming stripped 1 base from V and 6 bases from J, with 14 bases between. This CDR3 reads CASSLLMVGVQPQHF. Written as DNA, the CDR3 is TGTGCCAGCAGCTTGTTAATGGTCGGGGTTCAGCCCCAGCATTTT.

The J gene is TRBJ2-3, the V gene TRBV27, with unresolved D. V lost 8 bases and J lost 8, with 20 bases in between. In germline, CDR1 is MNHEY, CDR2 SMNVEV (reference sequence). There are 14 residues in the CDR3. CDR3 protein: CASGPHTRTGTQYF. The CDR3 DNA follows: TGTGCCAGCGGCCCACATACCCGCACGGGTACGCAGTATTTT.

The rearrangement uses TRBV12-3 or TRBV12-4 and TRBJ1-2; D ambiguous. The ends were cut back, 4 bases at V and 8 bases at J, with 8 bases in the middle. The CDR3 has 11 amino acids. As DNA, the CDR3 is TGTGCCAGCAGTTCAGGTGGGGGCTACACCTTC. This translates into CASSSGGGYTF.

This rearrangement joins TRBV6-1 to TRBJ1-6, with D unclear. The CDR3 extends over 13 amino acids. Germline V gene data show CDR1 as MNHNS and CDR2 as SASEGT. Trimming took 2 bases from V and 6 from J, leaving 5 bases between them. CDR3 region: CASSEHGNSPLHF. The CDR3 DNA is TGTGCCAGCAGTGAACACGGTAATTCACCCCTCCACTTT.

The chain carries TRBV7-2 and TRBJ2-3; D might be TRBD2 (5 bases). V lost 5 bases and J lost 2, with 11 bases in between. CDR3 size: 14 residues. The germline V gene has CDR1 SGHTA and CDR2 FQGNSA. The CDR3 reads CASSPKRITDTQYF. CDR3 nucleotide sequence: TGTGCCAGCAGCCCCAAGCGGATCACAGATACGCAGTATTTT.

This sequence joins TRBV7-2 and TRBJ1-3; D possibly corresponds to TRBD1 (5 bases). Looked up from germline, CDR1 is SGHTA and CDR2 is FQGNSA. The CDR3 is 16 residues long. Trimming stripped 1 base from V and 4 bases from J, with 14 bases between. CDR3 DNA sequence: TGTGCCAGCAGCTTAGGGTCAGGGAAGCTCGGAAACACCATATATTTT. It is translated as CASSLGSGKLGNTIYF.

This chain links TRBV5-1 with TRBJ2-5; no reliable D call. Germline loops: CDR1 SGHRS, CDR2 YFSETQ. This CDR3 is built from 15 residues. Deletions cut 0 bases from V and 5 bases from J, with 14 bases between. CDR3 nucleotide sequence: TGCGCCAGCAGCTTGGACGGCCTACCGGAGGAGACCCAGTACTTC. This gives the protein CASSLDGLPEETQYF.

The V gene is TRBV30, the J gene TRBJ1-2; TRBD1 agrees at 7 bases. CDR3 size: 14 residues. With 7 bases clipped from V and 4 bases from J, the junction kept 12 bases outside the gene matches. Germline V gene sequence: CDR1 GTSNPN, CDR2 SVGIG (reference sequence). Here the CDR3 reads CAFRTGKLGYGYTF. The CDR3 DNA is TGTGCCTTTAGGACAGGAAAGTTGGGCTATGGCTACACCTTC.

The gene calls are TRBV11-3 and TRBJ2-5; 8 bases map to TRBD1. V was pared by 5 bases and J by 0 bases, with 11 bases of the junction left unmatched. The CDR3 has 17 residues. CDR1 and CDR2 from the germline V gene are SGHNT and YENEEA. For the CDR3, the DNA is TGTGCCAGCAGCAAAGGACAGGGTGCGATTAACCAAGAGACCCAGTACTTC. Residues: CASSKGQGAINQETQYF.